This is a list of T cell receptor beta chains from one sample in a study of blood T cell repertoires in COVID-19. The method was immunoSEQ multiplex PCR; TCRdb's version includes in-frame clones alone and lacks a portion of them. The sample includes hundreds of thousands of clones, about 90% of them seen just once. Sequencing was done on a sample of peripheral blood. The receptors were gathered from a woman under 30 who had recovered from COVID-19. CDR3s include the opening cysteine and the closing phenylalanine or tryptophan. A D gene is named only where the DNA matches it firmly. Some rows mark clone size as missing; the rest say once, few, many or name a class of expanded clone.

length,V,J,D,size,CDR3,DNA
15,TRBV10-3,TRBJ1-4,TRBD1,NA,CAISVDRGNIEKLFF,TGTGCCATCAGTGTTGACAGGGGTAATATCGAAAAACTGTTTTTT
15,TRBV7-7,TRBJ2-1,TRBD2,NA,CASSLSASGGDEQFF,TGTGCCAGCAGCTTGTCCGCTAGCGGGGGAGATGAGCAGTTCTTC
17,TRBV5-8,TRBJ2-3,NA,NA,CASSPGWGGGYTDTQYF,TGTGCCAGCAGCCCCGGTTGGGGTGGAGGTTATACAGATACGCAGTATTTT
16,TRBV7-9,TRBJ2-3,TRBD2,NA,CASSLAAGGTTDTQYF,TGTGCCAGCAGCTTAGCGGCGGGAGGTACCACAGATACGCAGTATTTT
16,TRBV5-1,TRBJ1-5,NA,once,CASSLAPRGGNQPQHF,TGCGCCAGCAGCTTGGCACCCCGAGGAGGTAATCAGCCCCAGCATTTT
14,TRBV11-3,TRBJ1-1,TRBD1,NA,CASSRGQGNTEAFF,TGTGCCAGCAGCCGGGGACAGGGGAACACTGAAGCTTTCTTT
22,TRBV23-1,TRBJ2-1,TRBD2,NA,CARNLRVNKREKRRCSYNEQFF,TGCGCCAGAAATCTCAGGGTAAATAAGCGGGAGAAAAGGAGGTGTTCCTACAATGAGCAGTTCTTC
13,TRBV6-2/TRBV6-3,TRBJ2-3,TRBD1,NA,CASSSGTAGTQYF,TGTGCCAGCAGCTCCGGGACAGCAGGGACGCAGTATTTT
16,TRBV27,TRBJ2-3,NA,NA,CASSFSDRLLTDTQYF,TGTGCCAGCAGTTTCTCAGACAGGTTACTCACAGATACGCAGTATTTT
15,TRBV6-5,TRBJ1-2,NA,NA,CASSRGGKGNYGYTF,TGTGCCAGCAGTCGTGGGGGGAAGGGGAACTATGGCTACACCTTC
15,TRBV30,TRBJ1-6,TRBD1,NA,CAWSPGQGFESPLHF,TGTGCCTGGAGTCCAGGACAGGGATTTGAGTCACCCCTCCACTTT
15,TRBV29-1,TRBJ1-2,NA,NA,CSVEGREGRAYGYTF,TGCAGCGTTGAGGGACGGGAGGGAAGGGCCTATGGCTACACCTTC
13,TRBV11-2,TRBJ2-3,TRBD2,NA,CASSSGTSGAQYF,TGTGCCAGCAGCTCCGGGACTAGCGGGGCGCAGTATTTT
14,TRBV6-5,TRBJ1-2,TRBD1,NA,CASSSAGGGWGYTF,TGTGCCAGCAGTTCGGCAGGGGGCGGCTGGGGCTACACCTTC
15,TRBV27,TRBJ1-6,NA,NA,CASGPQGSYNSPLHF,TGTGCCAGCGGACCGCAGGGGTCCTATAATTCACCCCTCCACTTT
16,TRBV2,TRBJ2-3,TRBD2,NA,CASSVLAGVGTDTQYF,TGTGCCAGCAGTGTTTTGGCGGGAGTCGGCACAGATACGCAGTATTTT
15,TRBV28,TRBJ2-4,TRBD2,NA,CASSYPLGLGGIQYF,TGTGCCAGCAGCTACCCCCTAGGACTAGGTGGGATTCAGTACTTC
16,TRBV24-1,TRBJ2-3,NA,NA,CATSDISGRSTDTQYF,TGTGCCACCAGTGACATTAGCGGACGTAGCACAGATACGCAGTATTTT
14,TRBV9,TRBJ2-2,NA,NA,CASSVAGAAGELFF,TGTGCCAGCAGCGTAGCAGGGGCGGCCGGGGAGCTGTTTTTT
15,TRBV10-2,TRBJ2-1,TRBD2,NA,CASSMAGGPHNEQFF,TGCGCCAGCAGCATGGCGGGAGGGCCTCACAATGAGCAGTTCTTC
14,TRBV29-1,TRBJ1-4,NA,NA,CSVEPPGWDEKLFF,TGCAGCGTTGAACCGCCAGGGTGGGATGAAAAACTGTTTTTT
14,TRBV5-6,TRBJ1-2,TRBD1,NA,CASSAGQGDYGYTF,TGTGCCAGCAGCGCGGGACAGGGGGACTATGGCTACACCTTC
15,TRBV6-2/TRBV6-3,TRBJ2-2,NA,once,CASSYLADHTGELFF,TGTGCCAGCAGTTACTTAGCAGATCACACCGGGGAGCTGTTTTTT
13,TRBV12-3/TRBV12-4,TRBJ1-1,NA,NA,CASSLKAQGLTFF,TGTGCCAGCAGTTTAAAAGCCCAGGGTCTAACTTTCTTT
17,TRBV9,TRBJ2-3,NA,NA,CASSARGSGSSTDTQYF,TGTGCCAGCAGCGCTCGGGGAAGCGGTTCTAGCACAGATACGCAGTATTTT
16,TRBV5-4,TRBJ2-2,TRBD2,NA,CASSRIIAGALGELFF,TGTGCCAGCAGCCGTATCATAGCGGGAGCTCTCGGGGAGCTGTTTTTT
14,TRBV27,TRBJ1-6,TRBD1,NA,CASGGTANNSPLHF,TGTGCCAGCGGGGGGACAGCCAATAATTCACCCCTCCACTTT
14,TRBV11-2,TRBJ2-5,TRBD2,NA,CASSFRPSGETQYF,TGTGCCAGCAGCTTCCGCCCTAGCGGAGAGACCCAGTACTTC
16,TRBV11-2,TRBJ2-3,NA,NA,CASSLDFGYSTDTQYF,TGTGCCAGCAGCTTAGATTTCGGGTATAGCACAGATACGCAGTATTTT
15,TRBV5-1,TRBJ2-2,NA,NA,CASSLVAGATGELFF,TGCGCCAGCAGCTTGGTGGCAGGTGCGACCGGGGAGCTGTTTTTT
14,TRBV29-1,TRBJ1-4,TRBD1,few,CSVDEGAGNEKLFF,TGCAGCGTTGATGAGGGGGCGGGTAATGAAAAACTGTTTTTT
16,TRBV7-2,TRBJ2-3,NA,once,CASSLLDFPLTDTQYF,TGTGCCAGCAGCTTACTGGACTTTCCCCTCACAGATACGCAGTATTTT
14,TRBV5-6,TRBJ1-5,TRBD1,few,CASHDRASNQPQHF,TGTGCCAGCCACGACAGGGCCAGCAATCAGCCCCAGCATTTT
14,TRBV7-6,TRBJ1-3,NA,NA,CASSRRTSGNTIYF,TGTGCCAGCAGCCGACGGACTTCTGGAAACACCATATATTTT
15,TRBV5-1,TRBJ2-4,TRBD1,NA,CASSVLRGAKNIQYF,TGCGCCAGCAGCGTACTCAGGGGGGCCAAAAACATTCAGTACTTC
15,TRBV28,TRBJ2-1,TRBD2,NA,CASSLRSGRLGEQFF,TGTGCCAGCAGTTTACGGAGCGGGAGACTCGGTGAGCAGTTCTTC
16,TRBV10-3,TRBJ2-4,TRBD2,NA,CATSFSGSMAKNIQYF,TGTGCCACCTCGTTTAGCGGGAGTATGGCCAAAAACATTCAGTACTTC
15,TRBV6-5,TRBJ1-3,NA,NA,CASSTPGLGGNTIYF,TGTGCCAGCAGTACACCGGGACTTGGGGGAAACACCATATATTTT
17,TRBV7-2,TRBJ2-2,TRBD1,NA,CASSFSNTGGLTGELFF,TGTGCCAGCAGCTTTTCCAACACAGGGGGTTTAACCGGGGAGCTGTTTTTT
16,TRBV11-2,TRBJ1-3,NA,NA,CASSSTGASPGNTIYF,TGTGCCAGCAGCTCCACTGGAGCAAGCCCTGGAAACACCATATATTTT
15,TRBV6-5,TRBJ1-2,NA,NA,CASSPTQTGNYGYTF,TGTGCCAGCAGTCCAACCCAGACGGGGAACTATGGCTACACCTTC
14,TRBV27,TRBJ2-1,NA,NA,CASSLRGRVNEQFF,TGTGCCAGCAGTCTCAGGGGTCGAGTGAATGAGCAGTTCTTC
16,TRBV24-1,TRBJ2-5,NA,NA,CATSDFAAVQRETQYF,TGTGCCACCAGTGATTTCGCGGCTGTCCAACGGGAGACCCAGTACTTC
14,TRBV18,TRBJ1-2,NA,NA,CASTGLSGDYGYTF,TGTGCCAGCACAGGACTATCAGGAGACTATGGCTACACCTTC
14,TRBV27,TRBJ2-1,TRBD2,NA,CASRSSGQYNEQFF,TGTGCCAGCAGGTCTAGCGGGCAGTACAATGAGCAGTTCTTC